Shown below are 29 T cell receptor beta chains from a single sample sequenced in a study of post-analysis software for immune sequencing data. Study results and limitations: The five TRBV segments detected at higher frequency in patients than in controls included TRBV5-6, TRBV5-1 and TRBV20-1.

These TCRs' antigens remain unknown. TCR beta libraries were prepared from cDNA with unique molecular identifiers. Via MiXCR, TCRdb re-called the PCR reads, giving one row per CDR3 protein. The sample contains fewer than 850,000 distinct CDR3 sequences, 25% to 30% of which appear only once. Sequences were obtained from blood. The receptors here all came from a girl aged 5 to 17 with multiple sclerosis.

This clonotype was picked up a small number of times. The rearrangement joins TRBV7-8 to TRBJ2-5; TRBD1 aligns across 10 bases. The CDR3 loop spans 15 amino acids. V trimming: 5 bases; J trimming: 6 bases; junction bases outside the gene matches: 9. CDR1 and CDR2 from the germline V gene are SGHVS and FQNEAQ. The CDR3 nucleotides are TGTGCCAGCAGCCTTAGGACAGGGGGGCAAAAGACCCAGTACTTC. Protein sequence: CASSLRTGGQKTQYF.

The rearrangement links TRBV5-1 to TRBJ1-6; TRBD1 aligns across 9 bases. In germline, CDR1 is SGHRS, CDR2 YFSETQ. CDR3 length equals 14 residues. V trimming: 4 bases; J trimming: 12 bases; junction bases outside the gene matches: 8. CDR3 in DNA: TGCGCCAGCAGCCCAGGGACAGGGAGAGAACCCCTCCACTTT. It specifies CASSPGTGREPLHF.

The CDR3 bases are TGTGCCAGCAGTTCGGACTGGGACCGTGGGGGCTACACCTTC. The encoded protein is CASSSDWDRGGYTF. The V call is TRBV12-3 or TRBV12-4, the J call TRBJ1-2, with TRBD1 as a possible D gene (5 bases). The CDR3 spans 14 residues. Trimming left V 4 bases short and J 8 bases short, with 17 bases between.

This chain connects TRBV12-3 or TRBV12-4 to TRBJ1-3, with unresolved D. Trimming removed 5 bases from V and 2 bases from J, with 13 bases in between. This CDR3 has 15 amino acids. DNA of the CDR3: TGTGCCAGCAGTCCCTGGGGAGCAGCTGGAAACACCATATATTTT. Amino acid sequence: CASSPWGAAGNTIYF.

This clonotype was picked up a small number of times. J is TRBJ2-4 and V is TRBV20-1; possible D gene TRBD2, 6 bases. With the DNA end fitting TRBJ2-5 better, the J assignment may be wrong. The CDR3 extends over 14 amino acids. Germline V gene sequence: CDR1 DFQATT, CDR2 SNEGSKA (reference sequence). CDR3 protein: CSARDRRAPETQYF. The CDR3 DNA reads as TGCAGTGCTAGAGATAGGAGGGCCCCGGAGACCCAGTACTTC.

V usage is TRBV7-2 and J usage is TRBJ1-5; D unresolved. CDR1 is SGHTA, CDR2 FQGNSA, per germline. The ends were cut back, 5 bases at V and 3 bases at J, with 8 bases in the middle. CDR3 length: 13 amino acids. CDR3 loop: CASSPSLNQPQHF. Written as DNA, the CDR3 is TGTGCCAGCAGCCCCTCGCTCAATCAGCCCCAGCATTTT.

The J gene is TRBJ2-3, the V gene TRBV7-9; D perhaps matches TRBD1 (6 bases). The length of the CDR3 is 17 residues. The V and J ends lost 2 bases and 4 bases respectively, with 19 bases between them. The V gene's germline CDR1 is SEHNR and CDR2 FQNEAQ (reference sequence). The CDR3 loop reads CASSLPQGRVQADTQYF. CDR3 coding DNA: TGTGCCAGCAGCTTACCACAGGGTAGGGTTCAAGCAGATACGCAGTATTTT.

The CDR3 protein is CSAMGGDSGANVLTF. The CDR3 DNA follows: TGCAGCGCCATGGGGGGCGACTCTGGGGCCAACGTCCTGACTTTC. The rearrangement joins TRBV29-1 to TRBJ2-6; D is perhaps TRBD1 or TRBD2 (6 bases each). The CDR3 runs to 15 residues. CDR1 and CDR2 (germline): SQVTM, ANQGSEA. V lost 7 bases, J lost 0 bases, and 13 bases lay in between. Together with reference TRBV29-1 and TRBJ2-6, the CDR3 gives the full variable domain: SAVISQKPSRDICQRGTSLTIQCQVDSQVTMMFWYRQQPGQSLTLIATANQGSEATYESGFVIDKFPISRPNLTFSTLTVSNMSPEDSSIYLCSAMGGDSGANVLTFGAGSRLTVL.

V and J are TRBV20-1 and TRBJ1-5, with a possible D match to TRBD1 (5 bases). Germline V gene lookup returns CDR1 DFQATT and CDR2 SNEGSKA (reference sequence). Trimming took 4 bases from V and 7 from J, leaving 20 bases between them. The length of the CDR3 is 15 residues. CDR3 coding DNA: TGCAGTGCTACACCGGACGGGGGAGGGAGGCAGCCCCAGCATTTT. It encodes CSATPDGGGRQPQHF.

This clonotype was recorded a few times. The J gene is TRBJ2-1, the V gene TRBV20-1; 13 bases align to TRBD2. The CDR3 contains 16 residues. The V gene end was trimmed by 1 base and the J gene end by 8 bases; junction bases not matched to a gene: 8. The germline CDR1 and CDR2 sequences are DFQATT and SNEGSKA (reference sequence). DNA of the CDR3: TGCAGTGCTAGAGCAGGCACTAGCGGGAGGGCCTATGAGCAGTTCTTC. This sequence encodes CSARAGTSGRAYEQFF.

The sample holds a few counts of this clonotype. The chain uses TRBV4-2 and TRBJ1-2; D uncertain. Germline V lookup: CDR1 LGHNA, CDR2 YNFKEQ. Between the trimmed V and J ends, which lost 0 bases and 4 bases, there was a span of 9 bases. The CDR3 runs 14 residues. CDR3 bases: TGTGCCAGCAGCCAAGATGGGGAGAGCTATGGCTACACCTTC. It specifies CASSQDGESYGYTF.

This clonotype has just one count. The CDR3: CSARIRGLLTDTQYF. CDR3 nucleotides: TGCAGTGCTAGAATCAGGGGACTACTCACAGATACGCAGTATTTT. The chain couples TRBV20-1 to TRBJ2-3, with D perhaps matching TRBD2 (7 bases). Germline CDR1 is DFQATT and CDR2 is SNEGSKA (reference sequence). The CDR3 runs 15 residues. Trimming removed 2 bases from V and 2 bases from J, with 14 bases in between.

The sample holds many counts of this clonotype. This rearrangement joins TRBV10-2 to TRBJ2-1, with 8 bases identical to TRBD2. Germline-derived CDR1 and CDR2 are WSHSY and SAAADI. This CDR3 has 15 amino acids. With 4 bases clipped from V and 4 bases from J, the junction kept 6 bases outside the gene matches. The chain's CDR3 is CASSGVSGGYNEQFF. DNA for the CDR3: TGCGCCAGCAGTGGGGTTTCGGGAGGGTACAATGAGCAGTTCTTC.

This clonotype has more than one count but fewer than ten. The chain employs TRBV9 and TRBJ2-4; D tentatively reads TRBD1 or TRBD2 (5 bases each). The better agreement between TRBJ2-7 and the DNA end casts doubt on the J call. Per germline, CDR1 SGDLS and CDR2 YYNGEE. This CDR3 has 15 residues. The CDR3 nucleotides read TGTGCCAGCAGCGGCGATTCCTTTGTGAGGGGCGAGCAGTACTTC. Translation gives CASSGDSFVRGEQYF.

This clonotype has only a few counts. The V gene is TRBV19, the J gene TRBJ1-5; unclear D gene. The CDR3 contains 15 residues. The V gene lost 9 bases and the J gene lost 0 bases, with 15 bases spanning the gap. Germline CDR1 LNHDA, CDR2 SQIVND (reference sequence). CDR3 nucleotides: TGTGCCAGCCATACAGCGAGCAATAGCAATCAGCCCCAGCATTTT. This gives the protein CASHTASNSNQPQHF.

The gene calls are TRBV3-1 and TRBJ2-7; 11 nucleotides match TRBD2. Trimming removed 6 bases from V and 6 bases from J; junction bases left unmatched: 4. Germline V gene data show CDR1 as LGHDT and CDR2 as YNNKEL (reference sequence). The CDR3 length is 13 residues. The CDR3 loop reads CASRPTSGGEQYF. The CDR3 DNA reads TGTGCCAGCAGGCCCACTAGCGGGGGCGAGCAGTACTTC.

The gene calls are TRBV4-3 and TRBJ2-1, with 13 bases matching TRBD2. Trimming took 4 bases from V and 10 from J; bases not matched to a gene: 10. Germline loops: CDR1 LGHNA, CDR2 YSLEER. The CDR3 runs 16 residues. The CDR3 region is CASSRGLAGDNAEQFF. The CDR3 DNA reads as TGCGCCAGCAGCCGAGGACTAGCGGGAGATAATGCAGAGCAGTTCTTC.

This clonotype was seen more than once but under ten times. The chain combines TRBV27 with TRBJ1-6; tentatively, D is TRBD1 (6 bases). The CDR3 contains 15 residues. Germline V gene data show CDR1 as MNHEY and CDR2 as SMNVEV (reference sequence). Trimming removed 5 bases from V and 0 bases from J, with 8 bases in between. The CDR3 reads CASSTDSSYNSPLHF. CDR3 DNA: TGTGCCAGCAGTACGGACAGCTCCTATAATTCACCCCTCCACTTT.

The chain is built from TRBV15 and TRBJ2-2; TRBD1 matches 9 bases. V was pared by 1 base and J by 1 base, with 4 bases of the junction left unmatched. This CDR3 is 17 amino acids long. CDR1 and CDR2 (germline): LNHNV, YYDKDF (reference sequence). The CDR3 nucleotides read TGTGCCACCAGCAGAGTACAGGGGGCAAGGAACACCGGGGAGCTGTTTTTT. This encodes CATSRVQGARNTGELFF.

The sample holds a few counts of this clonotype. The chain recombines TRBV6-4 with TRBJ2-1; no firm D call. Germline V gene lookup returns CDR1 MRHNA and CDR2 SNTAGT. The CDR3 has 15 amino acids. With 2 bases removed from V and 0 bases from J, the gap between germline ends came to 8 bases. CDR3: CASSDVLSSYNEQFF. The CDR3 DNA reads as TGTGCCAGCAGTGACGTACTTTCCTCCTACAATGAGCAGTTCTTC.

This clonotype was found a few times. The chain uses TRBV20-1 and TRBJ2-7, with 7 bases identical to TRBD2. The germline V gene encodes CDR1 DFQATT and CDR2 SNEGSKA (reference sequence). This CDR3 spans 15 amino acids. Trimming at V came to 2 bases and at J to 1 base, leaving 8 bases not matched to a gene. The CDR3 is CSARRGLAESYEQYF. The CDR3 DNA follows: TGCAGTGCTAGACGCGGTCTAGCGGAGTCCTACGAGCAGTACTTC.

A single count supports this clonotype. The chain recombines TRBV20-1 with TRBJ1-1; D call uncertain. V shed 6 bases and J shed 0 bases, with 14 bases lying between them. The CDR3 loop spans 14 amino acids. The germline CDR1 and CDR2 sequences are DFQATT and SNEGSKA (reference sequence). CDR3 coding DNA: TGCAGTGCGAGCTCGTTTAGGCTGAACACTGAAGCTTTCTTT. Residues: CSASSFRLNTEAFF.

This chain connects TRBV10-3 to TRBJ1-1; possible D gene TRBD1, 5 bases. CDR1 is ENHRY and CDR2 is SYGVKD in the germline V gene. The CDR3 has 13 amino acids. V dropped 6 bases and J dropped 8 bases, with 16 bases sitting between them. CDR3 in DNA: TGTGCCATCAGCGGCTGGAGGGGCCCGGAAGCTTTCTTT. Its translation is CAISGWRGPEAFF.

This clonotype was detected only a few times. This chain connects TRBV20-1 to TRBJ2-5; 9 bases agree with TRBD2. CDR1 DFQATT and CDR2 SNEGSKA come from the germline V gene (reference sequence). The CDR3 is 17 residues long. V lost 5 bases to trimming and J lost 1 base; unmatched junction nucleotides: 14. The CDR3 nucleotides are TGCAGTGCTGCCGAACCAGTAGCGGGGGCCACCCAAGAGACCCAGTACTTC. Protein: CSAAEPVAGATQETQYF.

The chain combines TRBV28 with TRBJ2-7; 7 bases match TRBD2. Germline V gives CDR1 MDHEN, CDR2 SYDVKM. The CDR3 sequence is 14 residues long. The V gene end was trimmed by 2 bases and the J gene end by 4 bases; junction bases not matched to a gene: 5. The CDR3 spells CASSLAGDRYEQYF. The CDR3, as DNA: TGTGCCAGCAGTTTAGCGGGAGATCGGTACGAGCAGTACTTC.

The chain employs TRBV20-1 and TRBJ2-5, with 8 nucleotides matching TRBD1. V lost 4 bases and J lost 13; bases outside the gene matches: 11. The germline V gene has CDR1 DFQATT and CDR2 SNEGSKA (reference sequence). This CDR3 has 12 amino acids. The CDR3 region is CSANGQGRVPYF. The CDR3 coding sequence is TGCAGTGCTAATGGACAGGGAAGGGTTCCGTACTTC.

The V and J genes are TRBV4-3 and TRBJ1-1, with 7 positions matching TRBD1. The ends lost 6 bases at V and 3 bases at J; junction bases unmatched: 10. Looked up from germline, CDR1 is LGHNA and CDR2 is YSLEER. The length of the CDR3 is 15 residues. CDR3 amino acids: CASSRQGYSDTEAFF. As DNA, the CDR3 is TGCGCCAGCAGTAGACAGGGTTACTCCGACACTGAAGCTTTCTTT.

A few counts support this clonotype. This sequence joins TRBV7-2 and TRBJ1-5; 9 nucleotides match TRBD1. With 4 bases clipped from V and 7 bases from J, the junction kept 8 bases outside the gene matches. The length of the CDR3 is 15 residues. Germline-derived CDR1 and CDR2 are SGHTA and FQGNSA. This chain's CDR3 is CASSSSRTGVQPQHF. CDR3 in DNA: TGTGCCAGCAGCTCATCCCGGACAGGGGTGCAGCCCCAGCATTTT.

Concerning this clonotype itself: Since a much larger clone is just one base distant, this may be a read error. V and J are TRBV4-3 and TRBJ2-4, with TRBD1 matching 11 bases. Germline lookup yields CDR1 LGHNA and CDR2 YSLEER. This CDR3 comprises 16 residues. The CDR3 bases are TGCGCCAGCAGCCCGCCCGGACAGGGGGCCAAAAGCATTCAGTACTTC. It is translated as CASSPPGQGAKSIQYF.